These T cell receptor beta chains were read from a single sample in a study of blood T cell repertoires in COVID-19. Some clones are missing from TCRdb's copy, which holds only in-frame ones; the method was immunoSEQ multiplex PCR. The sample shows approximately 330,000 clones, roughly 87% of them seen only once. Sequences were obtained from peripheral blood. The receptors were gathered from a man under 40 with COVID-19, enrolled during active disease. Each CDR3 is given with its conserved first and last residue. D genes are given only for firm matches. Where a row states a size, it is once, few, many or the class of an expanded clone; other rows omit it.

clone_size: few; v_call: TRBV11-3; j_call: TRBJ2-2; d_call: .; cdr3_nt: TGTGCCAGCAGCCCTCGTGGCGGGAACACCGGGGAGCTGTTTTTT; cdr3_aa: CASSPRGGNTGELFF
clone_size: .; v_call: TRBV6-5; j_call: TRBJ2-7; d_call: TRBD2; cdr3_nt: TGTGCCAGCAGTTACGGAGCGGGAGAAGTGACCTACGAGCAGTACTTC; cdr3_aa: CASSYGAGEVTYEQYF
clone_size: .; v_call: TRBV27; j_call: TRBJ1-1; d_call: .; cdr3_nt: TGTGCCAGCAGTTTATCGGTAACAGCCCACACTGAAGCTTTCTTT; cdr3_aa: CASSLSVTAHTEAFF
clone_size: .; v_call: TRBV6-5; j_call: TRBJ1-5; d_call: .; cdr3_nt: TGTGCCAGCAGTTACAGGGGAATCAATCAGCCCCAGCATTTT; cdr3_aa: CASSYRGINQPQHF
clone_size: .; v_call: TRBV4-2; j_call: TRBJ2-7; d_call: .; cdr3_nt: TGTGCCAGCAGCCAAGATAGTTCGGGGGGCTCTTACTACGAGCAGTACTTC; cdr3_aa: CASSQDSSGGSYYEQYF
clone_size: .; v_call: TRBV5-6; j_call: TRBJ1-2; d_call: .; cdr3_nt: TGTGCCAGCAGCTTGGAGGGGCCCCCTGTCTATGGCTACACCTTC; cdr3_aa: CASSLEGPPVYGYTF
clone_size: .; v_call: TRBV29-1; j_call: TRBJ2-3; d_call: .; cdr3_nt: TGCAGCGCCCTCGGACAGCCAACCTACACAGATACGCAGTATTTT; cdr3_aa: CSALGQPTYTDTQYF
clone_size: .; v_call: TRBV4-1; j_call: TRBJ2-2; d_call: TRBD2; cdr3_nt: TGCGCCAGCAGCCTAACTAGCGGGAGCGGAACCGGGGAGCTGTTTTTT; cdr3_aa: CASSLTSGSGTGELFF
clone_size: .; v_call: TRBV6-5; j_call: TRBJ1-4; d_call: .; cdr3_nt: TGTGCCAGCCGATTGGGGCAGGGTCAGGAAAAACTGTTTTTT; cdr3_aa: CASRLGQGQEKLFF
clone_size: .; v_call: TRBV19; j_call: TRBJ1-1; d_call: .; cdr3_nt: TGTGCCAGTAGCCCCGGGCAGGGCAGCACTGAAGCTTTCTTT; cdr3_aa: CASSPGQGSTEAFF
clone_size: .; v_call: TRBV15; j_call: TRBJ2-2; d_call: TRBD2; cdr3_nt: TGTGCCACCCTCCAGGGAGGGACCGGGGAGCTGTTTTTT; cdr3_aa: CATLQGGTGELFF
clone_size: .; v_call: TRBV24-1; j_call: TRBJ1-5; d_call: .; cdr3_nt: TGTGCCACCAGTGATGCAGGGTATGGCAATCAGCCCCAGCATTTT; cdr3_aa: CATSDAGYGNQPQHF
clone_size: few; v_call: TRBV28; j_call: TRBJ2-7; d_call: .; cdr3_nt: TGTGCCAGCAGTATAACCTACGAGCAGTACTTC; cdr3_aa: CASSITYEQYF
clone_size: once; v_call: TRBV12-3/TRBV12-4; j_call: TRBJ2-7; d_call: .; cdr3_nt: TGTGCCAGCAGTCCAGTAAAGTCCTACGAGCAGTACTTC; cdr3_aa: CASSPVKSYEQYF
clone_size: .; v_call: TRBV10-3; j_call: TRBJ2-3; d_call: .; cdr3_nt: TGTGCCATCAGTGAGTCAGGCGTCGGGGATACGCAGTATTTT; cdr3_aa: CAISESGVGDTQYF
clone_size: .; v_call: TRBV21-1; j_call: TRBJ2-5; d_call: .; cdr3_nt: TGTGCCAGCAGGGTGACAGGGAGTTTAGAGACCCAGTACTTC; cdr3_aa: CASRVTGSLETQYF
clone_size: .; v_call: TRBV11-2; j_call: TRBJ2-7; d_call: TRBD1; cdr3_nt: TGTGCCAGCAGCCAGGGACAGGGGGTCTACGAGCAGTACTTC; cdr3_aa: CASSQGQGVYEQYF